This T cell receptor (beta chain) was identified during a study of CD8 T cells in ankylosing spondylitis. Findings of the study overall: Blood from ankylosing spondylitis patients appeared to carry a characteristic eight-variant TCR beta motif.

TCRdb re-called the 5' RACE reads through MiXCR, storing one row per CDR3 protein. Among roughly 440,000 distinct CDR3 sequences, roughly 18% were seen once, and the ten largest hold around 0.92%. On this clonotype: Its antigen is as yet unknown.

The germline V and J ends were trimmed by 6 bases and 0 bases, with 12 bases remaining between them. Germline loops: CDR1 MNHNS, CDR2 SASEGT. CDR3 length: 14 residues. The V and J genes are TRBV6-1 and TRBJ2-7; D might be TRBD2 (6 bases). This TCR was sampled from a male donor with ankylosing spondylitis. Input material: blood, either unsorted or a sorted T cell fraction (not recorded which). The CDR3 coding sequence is TGTGCCAGCAGAGGGACTTTCAGCTCCTACGAGCAGTACTTC. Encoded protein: CASRGTFSSYEQYF.